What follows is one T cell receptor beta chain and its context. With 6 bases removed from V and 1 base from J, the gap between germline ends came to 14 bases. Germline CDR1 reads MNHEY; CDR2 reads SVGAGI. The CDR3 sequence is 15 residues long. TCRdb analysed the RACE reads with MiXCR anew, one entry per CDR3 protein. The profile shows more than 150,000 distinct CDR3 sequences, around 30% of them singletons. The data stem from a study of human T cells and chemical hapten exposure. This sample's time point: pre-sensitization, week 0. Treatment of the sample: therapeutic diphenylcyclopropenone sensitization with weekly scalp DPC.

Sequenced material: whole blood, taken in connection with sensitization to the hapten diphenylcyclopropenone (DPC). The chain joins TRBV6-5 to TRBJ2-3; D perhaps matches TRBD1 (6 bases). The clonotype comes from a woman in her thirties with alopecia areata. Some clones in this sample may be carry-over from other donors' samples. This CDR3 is CASRTDRTGTDTQYF. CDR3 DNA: TGTGCCAGCAGAACAGACAGGACCGGCACAGATACGCAGTATTTT.